The 25 T cell receptor beta chains listed next were all sequenced from one sample in a study of CD8+ T cells in alopecia areata. After isolation, RNA underwent reverse transcription to generate cDNA as the sequencing template. Sequencing was performed with immunoSEQ multiplex PCR; in TCRdb, only in-frame clones are kept and a portion is missing. The sample lists roughly 100,000 clones; around 50% were seen once. Sequenced: CD4+ T cells sorted from blood. These receptors were collected from a human donor in good health.

The sample holds a few counts of this clone. This chain uses TRBV6-5 with TRBJ1-2; 8 nucleotides line up with TRBD1. The germline CDR1 and CDR2 sequences are MNHEY and SVGAGI. After removal of 0 bases from V and 2 bases from J, the junction contained 5 bases not matched to a gene. This CDR3 region has 16 residues. The CDR3 reads CASSYSRQGLNYGYTF. DNA of the CDR3: TGTGCCAGCAGTTACTCCCGACAGGGGCTCAACTATGGCTACACCTTC.

V usage is TRBV10-3 and J usage is TRBJ2-1; unclear D gene. This CDR3 comprises 13 residues. Per the germline V gene, CDR1 is ENHRY and CDR2 is SYGVKD. V lost 0 bases and J 9 bases, leaving 9 bases between the germline ends. The CDR3 loop is CAISESTGREQFF. CDR3 DNA sequence: TGTGCCATCAGTGAGTCGACTGGGCGTGAGCAGTTCTTC.

This clone was detected a few times. The rearrangement joins TRBV25-1 to TRBJ2-5; D is possibly TRBD1 (6 bases). CDR1 and CDR2 from the germline V gene are MGHDK and SYGVNS. V lost 4 bases, J lost 6 bases, and 15 bases lay in between. The CDR3 consists of 14 residues. The DNA for the CDR3 is TGTGCCAGCAGTGTACAGGGTTCCTTGAAGACCCAGTACTTC. This sequence encodes CASSVQGSLKTQYF.

The rearrangement joins TRBV6-5 to TRBJ1-1; D not resolved. Germline CDR1 reads MNHEY; CDR2 reads SVGAGI. V lost 6 bases, J lost 3 bases, and 8 bases lay in between. The CDR3 loop spans 12 amino acids. This chain's CDR3 is CASSRGDTEAFF. In DNA, the CDR3 is TGTGCCAGCAGCCGCGGGGACACTGAAGCTTTCTTT.

This clone was seen a few times. V gene TRBV28 combines with J gene TRBJ2-2; 9 bases align to TRBD2. From germline, CDR1 is MDHEN and CDR2 SYDVKM. The CDR3 is 21 amino acids. Trimming at V came to 3 bases and at J to 6 bases, leaving 23 bases not matched to a gene. The DNA of the CDR3 is TGTGCCAGCAGTTTTTCAGGGGCGAGGAGTAGCGGGGGCGCTTGGTCCGGGGAGCTGTTTTTT. Translation: CASSFSGARSSGGAWSGELFF.

The chain carries TRBV28 and TRBJ1-2; no clear D gene. This CDR3 has 11 amino acids. Germline values: CDR1 MDHEN, CDR2 SYDVKM. V was trimmed by 8 bases and J by 4 bases, leaving 8 bases between them. The CDR3 loop reads CASSDFYGYTF. In DNA, the CDR3 is TGTGCCAGCTCCGACTTCTATGGCTACACCTTC.

The chain links TRBV7-9 to TRBJ1-2; TRBD1 agrees at 7 bases. CDR1 and CDR2 (germline): SEHNR, FQNEAQ (reference sequence). Trimming removed 5 bases from V and 8 bases from J; junction bases left unmatched: 14. The CDR3 spans 15 residues. The CDR3 sequence: CASSLYSGGPYGYTF. The CDR3 bases are TGTGCCAGCAGCCTGTACTCAGGGGGTCCGTACGGCTACACCTTC.

This clone has more than one count but fewer than ten. The CDR3 DNA reads as TGTGCCAGCTCAGCGGACGGGGTCTCTGGAAACACCATATATTTT. Protein: CASSADGVSGNTIYF. The gene calls are TRBV18 and TRBJ1-3; D gene unclear. Trimming stripped 5 bases from V and 0 bases from J, with 11 bases between. Germline CDR1 is KGHSH and CDR2 is LQKENI. The length of the CDR3 is 15 residues.

This rearrangement joins TRBV30 to TRBJ2-2; D gene unclear. CDR1 and CDR2 (germline): GTSNPN, SVGIG (reference sequence). Trimming cost V 5 bases and J 9 bases, with 13 bases left between them. This CDR3 region has 12 residues. The chain's CDR3 is CAWANGWRELFF. The CDR3 nucleotides are TGTGCCTGGGCTAACGGGTGGAGGGAGCTGTTTTTT.

J is TRBJ2-2 and V is TRBV2; 12 bases align to TRBD2. The CDR3 contains 16 residues. CDR1 and CDR2 from the germline V gene are SNHLY and FYNNEI. After removal of 7 bases from V and 5 bases from J, the junction contained 8 bases not matched to a gene. CDR3 amino acids: CASKRALAGGTGELFF. The CDR3 bases are TGTGCCAGCAAAAGGGCGCTAGCGGGGGGGACCGGGGAGCTGTTTTTT.

The chain joins TRBV2 to TRBJ2-2, with 7 bases identical to TRBD2. The CDR3 sequence is 15 residues long. Germline assignment: CDR1 SNHLY and CDR2 FYNNEI. Unmatched junction bases numbered 5, after V lost 5 bases and J lost 2 bases. The CDR3 protein is CASSKVAGNTGELFF. The CDR3 DNA sequence: TGTGCCAGCAGTAAGGTAGCGGGTAACACCGGGGAGCTGTTTTTT.

This clone was found once. J is TRBJ2-7 and V is TRBV25-1, with 10 positions matching TRBD2. V shed 4 bases and J 2 bases; nucleotides not matched to a gene: 5. Germline V lookup: CDR1 MGHDK, CDR2 SYGVNS. The CDR3 loop spans 15 amino acids. The CDR3 nucleotides read TGTGCCAGCAGTGCTCAAGGGACTAGCGCCTACGAGCAGTACTTC. The encoded protein is CASSAQGTSAYEQYF.

The V gene is TRBV7-2, the J gene TRBJ1-6; 7 bases are a match to TRBD1. J was trimmed by 5 bases and V by 6 bases; bases with no gene match: 13. Germline CDR1 SGHTA, CDR2 FQGNSA. This CDR3 contains 17 residues. Here the CDR3 DNA reads TGTGCCAGCAGGAAAACCAGGGGGGGCGCCCATAATTCACCCCTCCACTTT. Protein sequence: CASRKTRGGAHNSPLHF.

The genes are TRBV29-1 and TRBJ1-1; no definite D call. The germline V gene encodes CDR1 SQVTM and CDR2 ANQGSEA. Trimming took off 2 bases at V and 0 bases at J, with 7 bases between the two ends. The CDR3 length is 13 residues. The CDR3 loop reads CSVEYRMNTEAFF. DNA for the CDR3: TGCAGCGTTGAATACAGAATGAACACTGAAGCTTTCTTT. Filled out from reference TRBV29-1 and TRBJ1-1, the complete variable domain reads SAVISQKPSRDICQRGTSLTIQCQVDSQVTMMFWYRQQPGQSLTLIATANQGSEATYESGFVIDKFPISRPNLTFSTLTVSNMSPEDSSIYLCSVEYRMNTEAFFGQGTRLTVV.

J is TRBJ2-3 and V is TRBV18, with TRBD1 matching 7 bases. CDR3 length: 14 residues. With V trimmed by 4 bases and J by 4 bases, 5 bases remained unmatched. The germline V gene encodes CDR1 KGHSH and CDR2 LQKENI. CDR3 in DNA: TGTGCCAGCTCACGGGACAGCTCCCCAGATACGCAGTATTTT. Translating it yields CASSRDSSPDTQYF. Combining the CDR3 with reference TRBV18 and TRBJ2-3 gives the whole variable domain NAGVMQNPRHLVRRRGQEARLRCSPMKGHSHVYWYRQLPEEGLKFMVYLQKENIIDESGMPKERFSAEFPKEGPSILRIQQVVRGDSAAYFCASSRDSSPDTQYFGPGTRLTVL.

To note about this clone: This CDR3 is also generated by other DNA sequences in the sample. The chain recombines TRBV27 with TRBJ2-7, with 11 bases that match TRBD1. Germline lookup yields CDR1 MNHEY and CDR2 SMNVEV (reference sequence). V lost 1 base, J lost 2 bases, and 1 base stayed unmatched. This CDR3 is built from 15 residues. Here the CDR3 reads CASSLLGQGAYEQYF. Here the CDR3 DNA reads TGTGCCAGCAGTTTATTGGGACAGGGGGCCTACGAGCAGTACTTC.

The chain employs TRBV29-1 and TRBJ2-1; weak D call: TRBD1 (5 bases). This CDR3 spans 18 amino acids. The ends were cut back, 6 bases at V and 5 bases at J, with 29 bases in the middle. The germline CDR1 and CDR2 sequences are SQVTM and ANQGSEA. The CDR3 here is CSVYNWGRAFDADNEQFF. The CDR3 DNA reads as TGCAGCGTGTATAATTGGGGCAGGGCTTTTGATGCGGACAATGAGCAGTTCTTC.

The rearrangement uses TRBV18 and TRBJ2-5, with TRBD2 identical over 10 bases. The V gene's germline CDR1 is KGHSH and CDR2 LQKENI. Germline trimming cut 3 bases from V and 5 bases from J; bases unmatched to any gene: 0. The CDR3 consists of 13 residues. The DNA of the CDR3 is TGTGCCAGCTCACCGGGACTAGCGGAGACCCAGTACTTC. This gives the protein CASSPGLAETQYF. The full variable domain, its missing parts supplied by reference TRBV18 and TRBJ2-5, is NAGVMQNPRHLVRRRGQEARLRCSPMKGHSHVYWYRQLPEEGLKFMVYLQKENIIDESGMPKERFSAEFPKEGPSILRIQQVVRGDSAAYFCASSPGLAETQYFGPGTRLLVL.

The V call is TRBV27, the J call TRBJ1-2; no reliable D call. CDR3 length: 12 residues. Germline CDR1 is MNHEY and CDR2 is SMNVEV (reference sequence). Trimming cost V 5 bases and J 6 bases, with 10 bases left between them. The CDR3 loop is CASSLSQDGYTF. The CDR3 DNA reads TGTGCCAGCAGTCTCTCCCAAGATGGCTACACCTTC.

V usage is TRBV2 and J usage is TRBJ2-5, with 10 bases matching TRBD2. The CDR3 is 14 amino acids. Germline V gene lookup returns CDR1 SNHLY and CDR2 FYNNEI. J lost 5 bases, V lost 8 bases, and 8 bases had no gene match. The CDR3 protein is CASLSGGARETQYF. The CDR3 DNA follows: TGTGCCAGCCTGAGCGGGGGGGCTCGGGAGACCCAGTACTTC.

V usage is TRBV29-1 and J usage is TRBJ1-1; D remains unclear. This CDR3 comprises 13 residues. Germline-derived CDR1 and CDR2 are SQVTM and ANQGSEA. Trimming took 0 bases from V and 0 from J, leaving 5 bases between them. This CDR3 reads CSVEENMNTEAFF. CDR3 coding DNA: TGCAGCGTTGAAGAAAATATGAACACTGAAGCTTTCTTT.

The chain joins TRBV7-9 to TRBJ2-1; D not certain. The V and J ends lost 8 bases and 7 bases respectively, with 9 bases between them. The CDR3 spans 11 residues. From germline, CDR1 is SEHNR and CDR2 FQNEAQ (reference sequence). CDR3 sequence (DNA): TGTGCCAGCGATATTGGGAATGAGCAGTTCTTC. This codes for CASDIGNEQFF.

This clone appeared a single time. The V and J genes are TRBV30 and TRBJ1-6; 7 bases agree with TRBD1. The CDR3 loop spans 19 amino acids. The V gene's germline CDR1 is GTSNPN and CDR2 SVGIG (reference sequence). V dropped 0 bases and J dropped 0; count of bases not matched to a gene: 11. The CDR3 sequence: CAWSVPLDRRSSYNSPLHF. In nucleotides, the CDR3 is TGTGCCTGGAGTGTACCTTTGGACAGGAGGAGCTCCTATAATTCACCCCTCCACTTT.

This chain uses TRBV4-1 with TRBJ2-7; D unclear. The CDR3 spans 17 residues. Trimming shortened V by 1 base and J by 4 bases, and 20 bases separated the two germline ends. Germline CDR1 reads MGHRA; CDR2 reads YSYEKL. The CDR3 loop is CASSQAPGRAGDYEQYF. CDR3 DNA: TGCGCCAGCAGCCAAGCCCCGGGCCGGGCTGGGGATTACGAGCAGTACTTC.

J is TRBJ1-2 and V is TRBV9; a weak D match, TRBD1 (5 bases). Trimming pared 0 bases from V and 8 bases from J, leaving 8 bases between. From germline, CDR1 is SGDLS and CDR2 YYNGEE. The CDR3 length is 12 residues. The CDR3 sequence is CASSVEGLGYTF. The CDR3 coding sequence is TGTGCCAGCAGCGTAGAGGGGCTGGGCTACACCTTC.